This T cell receptor (beta chain) was observed in a study of CD8 T cells in Susac syndrome. V was pared by 8 bases and J by 4 bases, with 10 bases between. This CDR3 is 12 amino acids long. RNA was extracted with the RNeasy kit, and a quantity of roughly 0.45 to 1 ug was reverse transcribed using random hexamers. MiXCR was run by TCRdb on the immunoSEQ multiplex PCR reads, yielding one entry per CDR3 protein. The sample has 210,000 or so distinct CDR3 sequences, about 93% seen once. The chain has TRBV12-3 or TRBV12-4 and TRBJ2-3, with a weak D call TRBD2 (6 bases). The clonotype originates from a human donor with multiple sclerosis. Sequenced sample: CD8+ T cells from PBMCs. The CDR3 DNA follows: TGTGCCAGCCTGGAGGGGTCAGATACGCAGTATTTT. Amino acid sequence: CASLEGSDTQYF.